This T cell receptor (beta chain) was sequenced in a study of T cells in Graves' hyperthyroidism and ophthalmopathy. Germline CDR1 reads SGHRS; CDR2 reads YFSETQ. CDR3 length: 14 residues. The V end was cut by 5 bases, the J end by 7 bases, with 18 bases between. From RNA transcripts, TCR beta CDR3 regions were amplified. First-round RT-PCR targeting the TCR CDR3 was performed with the HTBI primer set. Each CDR3 protein is one row after TCRdb ran MiXCR on the multiplex PCR reads. Among around 700,000 distinct CDR3 sequences listed, around 19% were seen once. This clonotype has ten or more counts. The TCR sequence derives from a woman aged 50 to 65 with Graves' hyperthyroidism that later progressed to Graves' ophthalmopathy. Input material: blood. V gene TRBV5-1 combines with J gene TRBJ1-2; perhaps TRBD1 as D (5 bases). The CDR3, as DNA: TGCGCCAGCAGAGGGACCGGCCTGGCGCGTGGCTACACCTTC. Its protein is CASRGTGLARGYTF.